This TCR beta chain was documented in a study of blood T cell repertoires in COVID-19. Overall study: Samples representing acute and convalescent COVID-19 were sourced from the United States, Italy and Spain. PBMCs, B-cell-depleted T cells, or T cells were the source of the cDNA or gDNA that made up the material.

This clone was picked up a small number of times. The CDR3 contains 14 residues. With V trimmed by 7 bases and J by 15 bases, 16 bases remained unmatched. Germline CDR1 and CDR2: MGHRA and YSYEKL. Original analysis: Nucleated cell number was recorded as an estimate derived from reference gene primer amplification. Method: immunoSEQ multiplex PCR; TCRdb's copy keeps in-frame clones and lacks some. The V and J calls and clone size are taken from that table; D and trimming were inferred from the DNA. The repertoire has about 190,000 clones, roughly 85% of them found once; the top ten carry about 5%. Material: peripheral blood. This TCR derives from a woman in her thirties with acute or convalescent COVID-19. The chain carries TRBV4-1 and TRBJ2-1; 9 bases fit TRBD2. In DNA, the CDR3 is TGCGCCAGCACCACGACCCCCTTAGCGGGAGTGTGGTTCTTC. It translates to CASTTTPLAGVWFF.